The TCR beta chain under discussion was sequenced for a study of blood T cell repertoires in COVID-19 (dated by TCRdb to 2019 to 2021). Describing the broader study: Samples from collaborators originated in the United States, Italy and Spain and spanned both the acute and convalescent phases of COVID-19. The samples were drawn from two sources: the first 160 participants of the ongoing ImmuneRACE study, and fewer than 1,500 subjects contributed by 6 global collaborators. Deeply sampled blood TCRbeta repertoires from subjects exposed to, actively infected with, or recovered from COVID-19 were included in the dataset. The material from the prospective study consisted of cDNA or gDNA derived from T cells, B-cell-depleted T cells, or PBMCs. The repertoires were released in a freely available public database intended as a resource for research on the immune response to SARS-CoV-2. Nearly every sample came with metadata listing a de-identified subject ID, COVID-19 status, age in years and sex. Where HLA class I and class II types were available, the types were taken from metadata supplied by the sample provider, not from assay-based typing.

The CDR3, cysteine through phenylalanine, is 16 amino acids long. Only the CDR3 part of the read is kept: 48 bases, read in frame from the first base. A distance of 10 bases separates the germline ends of V and J, which lose 0 bases and 0 bases respectively. The immunoSEQ Assay, a bias-controlled multiplex PCR, was used to amplify TCRbeta CDR3 regions from genomic DNA. Regarding the original processing steps: The number of nucleated cells in each sample was estimated from the amplification of reference gene primers within the assay. Sequence reads were collapsed and filtered to measure the absolute abundance of every unique TCRbeta CDR3 rearrangement. For each sample, productive Simpson clonality was calculated as the square root of Simpson's diversity index over productive rearrangements. This is the immuneACCESS table as TCRdb keeps it, with only in-frame sequences that have V and J called. A part of the clones is gone; compared with another copy, unresolved V genes explain less than half, and the rest is unexplained. The DNA gave D and trimming, while V, J and clone size come from that table. This sample has about 200,000 clones in its table, and about 85% of those were observed once. Around 5.2% of the sample rests with the top ten.

The collaborating institutions used their own protocols to collect whole blood in K2EDTA tubes. For TCRbeta analysis, collaborators shipped samples as frozen whole blood, isolated PBMCs, or DNA extracted from either of those sample types. Note on this clone: There is no known antigen for this receptor. No much larger clone exists at a distance of one base, and base qualities are not known.

General conclusions and limits of the study: How much clinical and demographic metadata was included differed by source and by participant, and the metadata was provided uncurated.

The chain is encoded by TRBV5-3 joined to TRBJ1-5; the D gene cannot be named for sure. Being an ORF, TRBV5-3 has a function that is uncertain. The sequenced material came from peripheral blood. This clonotype originated in a woman older than 75 with acute or convalescent COVID-19. The DNA reads as follows: TGTGCCAGAAGCTTGGAGGTCAGGTATAGCAATCAGCCCCAGCATTTT. Its translation reads: CARSLEVRYSNQPQHF.